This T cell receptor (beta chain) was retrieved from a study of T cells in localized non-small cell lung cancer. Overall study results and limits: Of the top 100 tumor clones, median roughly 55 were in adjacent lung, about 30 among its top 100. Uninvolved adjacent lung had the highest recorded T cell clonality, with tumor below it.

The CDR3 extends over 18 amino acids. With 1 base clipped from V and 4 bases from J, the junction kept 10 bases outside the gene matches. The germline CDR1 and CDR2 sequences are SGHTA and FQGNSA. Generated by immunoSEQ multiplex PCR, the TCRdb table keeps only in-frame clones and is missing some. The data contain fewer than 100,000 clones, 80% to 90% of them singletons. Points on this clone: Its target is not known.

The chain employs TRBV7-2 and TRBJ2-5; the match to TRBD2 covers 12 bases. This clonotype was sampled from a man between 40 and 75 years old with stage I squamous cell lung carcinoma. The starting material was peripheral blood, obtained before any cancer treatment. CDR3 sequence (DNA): TGTGCCAGCAGCTTAGATATACTAGCGGGGGGAGAAGGAGAGACCCAGTACTTC. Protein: CASSLDILAGGEGETQYF.